This is a list of T cell receptor beta chains from one sample in a study of T cell repertoires in cytomegalovirus infection. TCRdb redid the calling of the reads with MiXCR, one entry per CDR3 protein. The sample lists 150,000 or so distinct CDR3 sequences; around 30% were seen once. These receptors are not linked to any known antigen. The source material was CD8+ T cells from cultured PBMCs, sampled from culture after CMV antigen stimulation. Receptors originate from a human donor in good health (CMV status not recorded). Some clones in this sample may be carry-over from other donors' samples. The conserved cysteine and the conserved F or W are not part of the CDR3 here. Each record gives: V gene, J gene, clone size, CDR3 protein. Size is omitted from some rows. Given values are once, few, many or a class for expanded clones.

v_call: TRBV6-6; j_call: TRBJ1-1; clone_size: -; cdr3_aa: ASRYSGTSRTEAF
v_call: TRBV7-9; j_call: TRBJ2-7; clone_size: few; cdr3_aa: ASSQGTGGMYEQY
v_call: TRBV20-1; j_call: TRBJ2-3; clone_size: few; cdr3_aa: SASRPGLAGLDTQY
v_call: TRBV11-3; j_call: TRBJ2-1; clone_size: few; cdr3_aa: ASSPTGQPSEQF
v_call: TRBV4-1; j_call: TRBJ1-4; clone_size: -; cdr3_aa: ASSQPTGFREKLF
v_call: TRBV13; j_call: TRBJ2-5; clone_size: few; cdr3_aa: ASSPIDRQETQY
v_call: TRBV9; j_call: TRBJ2-1; clone_size: -; cdr3_aa: ASSTHPAPF
v_call: TRBV7-8; j_call: TRBJ2-2; clone_size: -; cdr3_aa: ASSSRRTEITGELF
v_call: TRBV7-6; j_call: TRBJ1-6; clone_size: many; cdr3_aa: ASSLGTNGNSPLH
v_call: TRBV6-2/TRBV6-3; j_call: TRBJ2-2; clone_size: -; cdr3_aa: ASIPTSGGTRNTGELF
v_call: TRBV9; j_call: TRBJ2-3; clone_size: -; cdr3_aa: ASSVRGGTTDTQY
v_call: TRBV7-6; j_call: TRBJ2-1; clone_size: -; cdr3_aa: ASSDLLTGENEQF
v_call: TRBV5-1; j_call: TRBJ2-3; clone_size: few; cdr3_aa: ASSLVLVTDTQY
v_call: TRBV6-8; j_call: TRBJ2-5; clone_size: -; cdr3_aa: ASSVGGNGETQY
v_call: TRBV9; j_call: TRBJ2-2; clone_size: -; cdr3_aa: ASRGKDRLPNTGELF
v_call: TRBV27; j_call: TRBJ2-7; clone_size: -; cdr3_aa: ASGLTSGGHYEQY
v_call: TRBV5-1; j_call: TRBJ2-1; clone_size: -; cdr3_aa: ASSFGLAGQYNEQF
v_call: TRBV4-1; j_call: TRBJ2-7; clone_size: -; cdr3_aa: ASSQRTSGYEQY
v_call: TRBV7-2; j_call: TRBJ1-6; clone_size: many; cdr3_aa: ASSSGGTSPLH
v_call: TRBV7-6; j_call: TRBJ2-2; clone_size: few; cdr3_aa: ASSLAQRDYRNTGELF
v_call: TRBV15; j_call: TRBJ2-7; clone_size: -; cdr3_aa: ATGGDLAYEQY
v_call: TRBV9; j_call: TRBJ1-1; clone_size: -; cdr3_aa: ASSPPVSEAF
v_call: TRBV10-3; j_call: TRBJ2-7; clone_size: -; cdr3_aa: AITRDATYEQY
v_call: TRBV20-1; j_call: TRBJ2-2; clone_size: -; cdr3_aa: SARDLSLAGGSGELF
v_call: TRBV28; j_call: TRBJ2-1; clone_size: -; cdr3_aa: ASSPSRTSGGPDEQF
v_call: TRBV5-1; j_call: TRBJ2-7; clone_size: many; cdr3_aa: ASSPGTGPLATEQY
v_call: TRBV2; j_call: TRBJ1-5; clone_size: once; cdr3_aa: ASGGSQPQH
v_call: TRBV2; j_call: TRBJ2-7; clone_size: -; cdr3_aa: ASRTGVYEQY
v_call: TRBV27; j_call: TRBJ2-3; clone_size: -; cdr3_aa: ASSLQISTDTQY
v_call: TRBV28; j_call: TRBJ2-7; clone_size: -; cdr3_aa: ASSTIIDNQGSYEQY
v_call: TRBV12-3/TRBV12-4; j_call: TRBJ1-5; clone_size: -; cdr3_aa: ASSFNQPQH
v_call: TRBV27; j_call: TRBJ2-5; clone_size: many; cdr3_aa: ASSPRPGGLQETQY
v_call: TRBV7-9; j_call: TRBJ1-2; clone_size: many; cdr3_aa: ASSLALSDSLYGYT
v_call: TRBV28; j_call: TRBJ2-7; clone_size: many; cdr3_aa: ASSSGFSEQY
v_call: TRBV18; j_call: TRBJ2-5; clone_size: few; cdr3_aa: ASSPPDRKETQY
v_call: TRBV27; j_call: TRBJ2-1; clone_size: -; cdr3_aa: ASSLGGGGAVEQF
v_call: TRBV6-6; j_call: TRBJ2-5; clone_size: -; cdr3_aa: ASSYEWTEVQETQY
v_call: TRBV7-6; j_call: TRBJ2-5; clone_size: -; cdr3_aa: ASSSGQGGTQY
v_call: TRBV28; j_call: TRBJ2-1; clone_size: many; cdr3_aa: ASSPDSGSSYNEQF
v_call: TRBV29-1; j_call: TRBJ2-1; clone_size: few; cdr3_aa: SGRQNYDNEQF
v_call: TRBV9; j_call: TRBJ2-3; clone_size: -; cdr3_aa: ASSVDLTGTISTDTQY
v_call: TRBV6-5; j_call: TRBJ1-1; clone_size: -; cdr3_aa: AGSYQGPNTEAF
v_call: TRBV19; j_call: TRBJ1-5; clone_size: few; cdr3_aa: ASSGHGGSNQPQH
v_call: TRBV24-1; j_call: TRBJ2-2; clone_size: -; cdr3_aa: ATSDLQGARAGELF
v_call: TRBV19; j_call: TRBJ2-1; clone_size: -; cdr3_aa: ASTWEDRGYNEQF
v_call: TRBV7-9; j_call: TRBJ1-1; clone_size: many; cdr3_aa: ASSTSRRGNAEAF
v_call: TRBV20-1; j_call: TRBJ1-1; clone_size: few; cdr3_aa: SARGMDDGTEAF
v_call: TRBV28; j_call: TRBJ1-5; clone_size: -; cdr3_aa: ASLIKTGGNLPQH
v_call: TRBV13; j_call: TRBJ2-5; clone_size: many; cdr3_aa: ASSLLRTSGGQETQY
v_call: TRBV4-1; j_call: TRBJ2-7; clone_size: -; cdr3_aa: ASSPGVEQY
v_call: TRBV18; j_call: TRBJ1-1; clone_size: -; cdr3_aa: ASSPRGEPEAF
v_call: TRBV7-2; j_call: TRBJ2-2; clone_size: many; cdr3_aa: ASSLVVGNAGELF
v_call: TRBV19; j_call: TRBJ2-7; clone_size: -; cdr3_aa: ASSIAAGVHHEQY